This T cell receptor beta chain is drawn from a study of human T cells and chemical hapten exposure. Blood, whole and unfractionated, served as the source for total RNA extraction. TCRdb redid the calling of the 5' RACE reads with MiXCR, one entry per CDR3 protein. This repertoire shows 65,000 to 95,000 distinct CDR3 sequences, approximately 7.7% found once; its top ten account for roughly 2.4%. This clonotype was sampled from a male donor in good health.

The CDR3 sequence: CASSEAQGDTGYNEQFF. The CDR3 bases are TGTGCCAGCAGCGAGGCCCAGGGGGACACGGGGTACAATGAGCAGTTCTTC. The chain employs TRBV11-2 and TRBJ2-1, with 7 bases aligning to TRBD1. CDR3 length: 17 amino acids. CDR1 and CDR2 (germline): SGHAT, FQNNGV. The junction had 14 bases not matched to a gene; V was cut back by 5 bases and J by 4 bases.